A selection of T cell receptor beta chains follows, all from one sample in a study of shared clonotypes between healthy human individuals. Profiled with immunoSEQ multiplex PCR; TCRdb holds only in-frame clones, not every one. The table shows around 530,000 clones, with around three quarters occurring only once. Sequenced: PBMCs. The receptors come from a woman aged 40 to 49 in good health. Some clones in this sample may be carry-over from other donors' samples. Both conserved end residues are part of each CDR3. D genes are given only for firm matches. Part of the rows lack a size; the others show once, few, many or a class for expanded clones.

v_gene: TRBV10-3; j_gene: TRBJ1-1; abundance: NA; d_gene: NA; CDR3nt: TGTGCCATCAGCGTCCAGGGCGTTGCCGGAGCTTTCTTT; CDR3aa: CAISVQGVAGAFF
v_gene: TRBV7-2; j_gene: TRBJ2-2; abundance: NA; d_gene: NA; CDR3nt: TGTGCCAGCAGCTTCGCCAACCCCACCGGGGAGCTGTTTTTT; CDR3aa: CASSFANPTGELFF
v_gene: TRBV27; j_gene: TRBJ2-7; abundance: NA; d_gene: TRBD1; CDR3nt: TGTGCCAGTCCCCGCTGGGACAGGGACCCGGGGGAGCAGTACTTC; CDR3aa: CASPRWDRDPGEQYF
v_gene: TRBV7-2; j_gene: TRBJ1-6; abundance: NA; d_gene: NA; CDR3nt: TGTGCCAGCAGCCTCACTCGGGCCAATAGTTCACCCCTCCACTTT; CDR3aa: CASSLTRANSSPLHF
v_gene: TRBV27; j_gene: TRBJ2-2; abundance: once; d_gene: NA; CDR3nt: TGTGCCAGCAGTTTAATACGGGGGGGGGAGCTGTTTTTT; CDR3aa: CASSLIRGGELFF
v_gene: TRBV19; j_gene: TRBJ2-4; abundance: NA; d_gene: NA; CDR3nt: TGTGCCAGTAGTCCCACCGGACAGTGGAGGACAGCCAAAAACATTCAGTACTTC; CDR3aa: CASSPTGQWRTAKNIQYF
v_gene: TRBV29-1; j_gene: TRBJ1-3; abundance: many; d_gene: NA; CDR3nt: TGCAGCGTCAGCTCTGGAAACACCATATATTTT; CDR3aa: CSVSSGNTIYF
v_gene: TRBV15; j_gene: TRBJ2-2; abundance: NA; d_gene: NA; CDR3nt: TGTGCCACCAGCAGAGAGGTGCGGGTCGGCGGGGAGCTGTTTTTT; CDR3aa: CATSREVRVGGELFF
v_gene: TRBV7-2; j_gene: TRBJ2-7; abundance: NA; d_gene: NA; CDR3nt: TGTGCCAGCAGCTCCCAAATCGTAGACTCCTACGAGCAGTACTTC; CDR3aa: CASSSQIVDSYEQYF
v_gene: TRBV6-1; j_gene: TRBJ2-7; abundance: NA; d_gene: TRBD1; CDR3nt: TGTGCCAGCAGTATAGGGGGCGCAGGTTACGAGCAGTACTTC; CDR3aa: CASSIGGAGYEQYF